Listed below are T cell receptor beta chains from one sample, sequenced in a study of PD-L1 blockade in urothelial cancer. Clones were sequenced by immunoSEQ multiplex PCR, and TCRdb holds only the in-frame ones, with some missing. This sample carries around 130,000 clones, around 85% of them seen once, and the ten largest clones take about 2.9%. Here the sequenced sample was PBMCs, taken around atezolizumab (anti-PD-L1) treatment. The source of these receptors is a man between 50 and 59 years old with urothelial cancer. CDR3s include the opening cysteine and the closing phenylalanine or tryptophan. D genes are given only for firm matches. Clone size is stated in some rows and not others, as once, few, many or a class when expanded.

cdr3_nt,cdr3_aa,d_call,clone_size,j_call,v_call,cdr3_length
TGTGCCAGCAGCTTTTCCTCGAGGACTAGCGGGAGGGCCCGGGAGACCCAGTACTTC,CASSFSSRTSGRARETQYF,TRBD2,NA,TRBJ2-5,TRBV28,19
TGTGCCAGCTCCGCGGGGACCCGGGAGACCCAGTACTTC,CASSAGTRETQYF,NA,NA,TRBJ2-5,TRBV18,13
TGTGCCAGCAGTGACGCGTTCCTAGCGGGAGGAGGGGAGCAGTACTTC,CASSDAFLAGGGEQYF,TRBD2,once,TRBJ2-7,TRBV6-1,16
TGTGCCACCAGCAGAGAGGGGGCCTATAGCAATCAGCCCCAGCATTTT,CATSREGAYSNQPQHF,NA,NA,TRBJ1-5,TRBV15,16
TGCGCCAGCAGCTTCCCGGGAGGGATAGCGGGTGGGAATGAGCAGTTCTTC,CASSFPGGIAGGNEQFF,TRBD2,NA,TRBJ2-1,TRBV5-1,17
TGTGCCAGCAGTGAATTAAAGGGGGCAGATACGCAGTATTTT,CASSELKGADTQYF,NA,once,TRBJ2-3,TRBV25-1,14
TGTGCCAGCTCCGTCGGGGTCTCTGGAAACACCATATATTTT,CASSVGVSGNTIYF,NA,NA,TRBJ1-3,TRBV6-5,14
TGTGCCAGTAGTTGGAGGATGACCTACGAGCAGTACTTC,CASSWRMTYEQYF,NA,NA,TRBJ2-7,TRBV19,13
TGTGCCAGCAGCTGGCCCGACACTGAAGCTTTCTTT,CASSWPDTEAFF,NA,few,TRBJ1-1,TRBV5-4,12
TGTGCCATCAGTGCGTCGGGAGGGAACAATGAGCAGTTCTTC,CAISASGGNNEQFF,TRBD2,NA,TRBJ2-1,TRBV10-3,14
TGCAGCGTTGATGTTTGGGACAGGGCCTCCTACGAGCAGTACTTC,CSVDVWDRASYEQYF,TRBD1,NA,TRBJ2-7,TRBV29-1,15
TGTGCCAGGGGACAAACGAACACTGAAGCTTTCTTT,CARGQTNTEAFF,NA,NA,TRBJ1-1,TRBV10-3,12
TGTGCCAGCAGCTCGACTAGCGGGAGGGTAATAGATACGCAGTATTTT,CASSSTSGRVIDTQYF,TRBD2,once,TRBJ2-3,TRBV7-9,16
TGTGCCAGCAGTTTACGGACAGGGCACTACAATGAGCAGTTCTTC,CASSLRTGHYNEQFF,TRBD1,NA,TRBJ2-1,TRBV27,15
TGTGCCAGCAGCAAAGCCGGGACAGGGGACTCCTACGAGCAGTACTTC,CASSKAGTGDSYEQYF,NA,NA,TRBJ2-7,TRBV21-1,16
TGCAGCGTTGAAGTCACAGCCCTCTCCTACGAGCAGTACTTC,CSVEVTALSYEQYF,NA,NA,TRBJ2-7,TRBV29-1,14
TGTGCCAGTACCCGGACAGGGAGGAGCGTCACTGAAGCTTTCTTT,CASTRTGRSVTEAFF,TRBD1,NA,TRBJ1-1,TRBV19,15
TGTGCTGGACAGGGGTCGCCCAACACTGAAGCTTTCTTT,CAGQGSPNTEAFF,TRBD1,NA,TRBJ1-1,TRBV12-5,13
TGTGCCAGCAAGACAGGCAATCAGCCCCAGCATTTT,CASKTGNQPQHF,NA,once,TRBJ1-5,TRBV6-1,12
TGTGCCACCAGCAGAAGCGGACAGGTCTCCTACGAGCAGTACTTC,CATSRSGQVSYEQYF,TRBD1,NA,TRBJ2-7,TRBV15,15
TGTGCCAGCAGCTCGTTTGTTACAGGGCTCTCACCCCTCCACTTT,CASSSFVTGLSPLHF,NA,NA,TRBJ1-6,TRBV7-2,15
TGTGCCAGCAGCTTCATTCAGGGGTGGGGTGAGCAGTTCTTC,CASSFIQGWGEQFF,NA,once,TRBJ2-1,TRBV7-9,14
TGTGCCAGTAGGGGGACTAGCGGGAGTCTTGAGACCCAGTACTTC,CASRGTSGSLETQYF,TRBD2,few,TRBJ2-5,TRBV19,15
TGTGTGTGGCGGGTCTCCTACGAGCAGTACTTC,CVWRVSYEQYF,NA,once,TRBJ2-7,TRBV14,11
TGTGCCAGCAGCAAGTTTACAGGGGTTAATTCACCCCTCCACTTT,CASSKFTGVNSPLHF,TRBD1,NA,TRBJ1-6,TRBV6-5,15
TGTGCCAGCACTGGGGACAGACCCTACGAGCAGTACTTC,CASTGDRPYEQYF,TRBD1,once,TRBJ2-7,TRBV6-5,13
TGTGCCAGCAGTGAATCCCACAGGGCGAACACTGAAGCTTTCTTT,CASSESHRANTEAFF,NA,NA,TRBJ1-1,TRBV6-1,15